This TCR beta chain derives from a study of T cells in tuberculosis. As for the study in general: In South Africa, adults with active tuberculosis were compared with IGRA-negative and latently infected IGRA-positive adolescents.

Only in-frame clones appear in the TCRdb table, and some are missing; sequencing was by immunoSEQ multiplex PCR. Seen here are some 26,000 clones, just over 90% observed once, and the top ten hold roughly 15%. The germline V and J ends were trimmed by 5 bases and 3 bases, with 7 bases remaining between them. The CDR3 length is 13 residues. CDR1 and CDR2 from the germline V gene are SGHTA and FQGNSA. This chain links TRBV7-2 with TRBJ2-2, with D unclear. This TCR was sampled from a donor between 5 and 29 years old with latent tuberculosis or without tuberculosis infection. Some clones in this sample may be carry-over from other donors' samples. Material: PBMCs. CDR3 nucleotides: TGTGCCAGCAGCGCCCGGGACACCGGGGAGCTGTTTTTT. It specifies CASSARDTGELFF.